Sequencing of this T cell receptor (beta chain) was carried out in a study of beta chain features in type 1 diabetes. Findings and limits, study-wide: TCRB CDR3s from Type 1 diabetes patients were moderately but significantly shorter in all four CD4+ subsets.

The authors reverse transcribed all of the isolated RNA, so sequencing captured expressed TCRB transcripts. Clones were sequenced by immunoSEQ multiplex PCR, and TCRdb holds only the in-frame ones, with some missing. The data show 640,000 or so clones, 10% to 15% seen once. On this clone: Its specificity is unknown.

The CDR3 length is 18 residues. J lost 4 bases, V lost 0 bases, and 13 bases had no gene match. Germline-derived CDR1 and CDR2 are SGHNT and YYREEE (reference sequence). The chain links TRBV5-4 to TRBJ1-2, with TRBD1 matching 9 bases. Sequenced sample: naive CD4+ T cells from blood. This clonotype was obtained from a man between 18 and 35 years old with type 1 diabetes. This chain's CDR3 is CASSLGLLAGQGSYGYTF. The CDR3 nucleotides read TGTGCCAGCAGCTTGGGCCTTCTGGCGGGACAGGGAAGCTATGGCTACACCTTC. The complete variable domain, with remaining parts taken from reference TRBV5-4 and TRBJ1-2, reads ETGVTQSPTHLIKTRGQQVTLRCSSQSGHNTVSWYQQALGQGPQFIFQYYREEENGRGNFPPRFSGLQFPNYSSELNVNALELDDSALYLCASSLGLLAGQGSYGYTFGSGTRLTVV.